This TCR beta chain was identified in a study of T cells in Graves' hyperthyroidism and ophthalmopathy. General study results and limits: Model-based prediction identified ophthalmopathy a median around 6.5 months prior to its onset.

Clinicians diagnosed patients from clinical symptoms, serum thyroxine and TRAb, thyroid ultrasound and orbital computed tomography. Researchers took RNA transcripts and amplified the TCR beta CDR3 regions from them. Primed by the HTBI set, a first-round RT-PCR was run on the TCR CDR3. TCRdb reanalysed the multiplex PCR reads using MiXCR and keeps one entry per CDR3 protein. The table includes 400,000 or so distinct CDR3 sequences, over 13% detected once. The CDR3 runs 15 residues. The ends lost 5 bases at V and 4 bases at J; junction bases unmatched: 7. The V gene's germline CDR1 is SGHVS and CDR2 FQNEAQ. This clonotype occurred many times. Its antigen is still unknown.

This sequence joins TRBV7-8 and TRBJ1-4; 7 bases align to TRBD1. The sequence derives from a man aged 50 to 59 with Graves' ophthalmopathy. The sample comprised blood. CDR3 in DNA: TGTGCCAGCAGCATTTTGGGACAGTTTAATGAAAAACTGTTTTTT. It translates to CASSILGQFNEKLFF.